The clone carrying this T cell receptor beta chain has ten or more counts. As yet, its antigen is unknown. The source of the sample is a study of T cells in Graves' hyperthyroidism and ophthalmopathy. The TCR beta CDR3 regions underwent amplification using RNA transcripts as the source. The HTBI primer set was used in a first-round RT-PCR of the TCR CDR3. MiXCR was run by TCRdb on the multiplex PCR reads, yielding one entry per CDR3 protein. The table lists 460,000 or so distinct CDR3 sequences, 14% of them singletons. Study conclusions and caveats: Blood also held most thyroid clonotypes expanded beyond 0.001.

The receptor was isolated from a woman younger than 30 with Graves' hyperthyroidism. The sequenced sample consisted of blood.

CDR3 bases: TGTGCCAGCAGCTCCCCCGGTTTGGGTGGCGAGCAGTACTTC. Its protein is CASSSPGLGGEQYF. This chain uses TRBV7-9 with TRBJ2-7, with unresolved D. Trimming pared 4 bases from V and 6 bases from J, leaving 16 bases between. This CDR3 is built from 14 residues. Germline CDR1 SEHNR, CDR2 FQNEAQ (reference sequence).